This TCR beta chain was found in a study of T-cell memory formation after mild COVID-19. Background on the study: TCR clustering was largely donor specific.

Regarding the study as a whole: Researchers report contracting CD4+ clones mostly in CM and EM, with CD8+ clones in EMRA. The finding that pre-infection memory included some responding clones suggested that cross-reactive memory joined. Nothing confirmed that second-wave clones peaking on day 37 were specific for SARS-CoV-2.

The CDR3 covers 15 residues. CDR1 SGHRS and CDR2 YFSETQ come from the germline V gene. Unmatched junction bases numbered 6, after V lost 4 bases and J lost 0 bases. TCRdb re-called the 5' RACE reads through MiXCR, storing one row per CDR3 protein. Of about 470,000 distinct CDR3 sequences in the sample, around a sixth were seen once. This clonotype was seen a few times. The antigen remains unidentified. This TCR was sampled from an adult woman who had mild COVID-19 (a few samples of this study predate the infection). Cell type and time point are not known. The V and J genes are TRBV5-1 and TRBJ1-1; the match to TRBD1 covers 7 bases. Sample: PBMCs or a T cell subset sorted from them (not recorded which). The DNA for the CDR3 is TGCGCCAGCAGCCTGGGGACAGTTATGAACACTGAAGCTTTCTTT. The encoded protein is CASSLGTVMNTEAFF.